These T cell receptor beta chains were read from a single sample in a study of T cell repertoires in cytomegalovirus infection. Using its own MiXCR run on the reads, TCRdb lists one record per CDR3 protein. The sample holds some 390,000 distinct CDR3 sequences, roughly 18% seen once. The sequencing sample was made of PBMCs. These receptors were taken from a human donor in good health (CMV status not recorded). Some clones in this sample may be carry-over from other donors' samples. Both conserved end residues are part of each CDR3. A D gene is named only where the DNA matches it firmly. Expanded clones get a size class; other rows say once, few or many, or leave the size out.

TRBJ1-3	NA	TRBV19	NA	TGTGCCAGTAGGATCGCCGGAAAGGGTTCTGGAAACACCATATATTTT	CASRIAGKGSGNTIYF
TRBJ2-7	TRBD1	TRBV7-6	NA	TGTGCCAGCAGCTGGGACAGCCCCTACGAGCAGTACTTC	CASSWDSPYEQYF
TRBJ2-5	NA	TRBV20-1	few	TGCAGTGCCACCCCGCTCAGGGTGGGGGATCAAGAGACCCAGTACTTC	CSATPLRVGDQETQYF
TRBJ2-7	TRBD2	TRBV12-5	many	TGTGCTAGTGGTTTGGTACTAGCGGGAGGGCCTAACGAGCAGTACTTC	CASGLVLAGGPNEQYF
TRBJ2-1	NA	TRBV28	NA	TGTGCTTCGGGACCCGCGCATGAGCAGTTCTTC	CASGPAHEQFF
TRBJ1-6	TRBD1	TRBV7-3	NA	TGTGCCAGCTCTTTAACAACAGGGGTTTATCCACCCCTCCACTTT	CASSLTTGVYPPLHF
TRBJ1-5	TRBD1	TRBV6-1	few	TGTGCCGGCAGGGGGTTGGGCAATCAGCCCCAGCATTTT	CAGRGLGNQPQHF
TRBJ1-1	NA	TRBV12-3/TRBV12-4	few	TGTGCCAGCCGAAATATCGCGGACACTGAAGCTTTCTTT	CASRNIADTEAFF
TRBJ2-7	TRBD2	TRBV6-2/TRBV6-3	NA	TGTGCCAGCAGTTGGTCCACTAGCGGGAGAGGGAATACCTACGAGCAGTACTTC	CASSWSTSGRGNTYEQYF
TRBJ2-1	NA	TRBV20-1	NA	TGCAGTTCCGCCTCCCCGGCACTCACCAATGAGCAGTTCTTC	CSSASPALTNEQFF
TRBJ2-3	TRBD2	TRBV12-3/TRBV12-4	many	TGTGCCAGCAGTTCCGTCAAAAGCGGGACTGGCACAGATACGCAGTATTTT	CASSSVKSGTGTDTQYF
TRBJ2-5	TRBD1	TRBV6-5	NA	TGTGCCAGCAGTTACGGACAGGAACAGACCCAGTACTTC	CASSYGQEQTQYF
TRBJ1-6	TRBD1	TRBV27	NA	TGTGCCAGCAGTTTTTCCCGGACAGGGAGGATACGGAATTCACCCCTCCACTTT	CASSFSRTGRIRNSPLHF
TRBJ1-2	NA	TRBV29-1	NA	TGCAGCGTTGAAGGGTTTGGGGGGGAAGGAGGCTACACCTTC	CSVEGFGGEGGYTF
TRBJ1-1	TRBD1	TRBV29-1	NA	TGCACCACAGGGGAGGGAATGAACACTGAAGCTTTCTTT	CTTGEGMNTEAFF
TRBJ2-2	TRBD1	TRBV6-2/TRBV6-3	few	TGTGCCAGCAAGATCGGGACAGGGGATACCGGGGAGCTGTTTTTT	CASKIGTGDTGELFF
TRBJ1-6	TRBD1	TRBV4-1	NA	TGCGCCAGCAGCCAAGCCCACCCGCAGGGGGGGAGGAATTCACCCCTCCACTTT	CASSQAHPQGGRNSPLHF
TRBJ2-3	TRBD2	TRBV4-1	few	TGCGCCAGCAGGGGGGCTAGCGGGAGAGCTCGCACAGATACGCAGTATTTT	CASRGASGRARTDTQYF
TRBJ2-1	NA	TRBV7-6	many	TGTGCCAGCAGCCTACACAATGAGCAGTTCTTC	CASSLHNEQFF
TRBJ1-2	NA	TRBV19	NA	TGTGCCAGTGCCAGGGAGGGAGGCTACACCTTC	CASAREGGYTF
TRBJ2-1	TRBD2	TRBV7-2	many	TGTGCCAGCAGCAGACTAGCGGGAGTTTCGGTGGTGCAGTTCTTC	CASSRLAGVSVVQFF
TRBJ2-3	TRBD2	TRBV12-5	NA	TGTGCTAGTGGTACTAGCGAGACGGATACGCAGTATTTT	CASGTSETDTQYF
TRBJ2-2	NA	TRBV12-3/TRBV12-4	few	TGTGCCAGCGAGAGTGCGGGACAGAGGCTCACCGGGGAGCTGTTTTTT	CASESAGQRLTGELFF
TRBJ2-5	NA	TRBV7-7	few	TGTGCCAGCAGCCCAGGAGGGGTAGGGAAAGAGACCCAGTACTTC	CASSPGGVGKETQYF
TRBJ2-3	TRBD2	TRBV6-6	few	TGTGCCAGCAGTCCGGGGACTAGCGGGGTAGCCTTCTTCAACAGCAAGGGTATGGAGTATTTT	CASSPGTSGVAFFNSKGMEYF
TRBJ2-1	NA	TRBV28	NA	TGTGCCACCAAGAATCCCAATCAGCAGTTCTTC	CATKNPNQQFF
TRBJ2-7	NA	TRBV6-6	NA	TGTGCCAGCAGTTACTCGATAGTAGAGTTCGGTGAGCAGTACTTC	CASSYSIVEFGEQYF
TRBJ1-2	NA	TRBV20-1	few	TGCAGTGCTAGGGGAGAAGGAGGCTACACCTTC	CSARGEGGYTF
TRBJ1-3	NA	TRBV6-6	NA	TGTGCCAGCAGTTCGGGGGCGCCTGGAAACACCATATATTTT	CASSSGAPGNTIYF
TRBJ1-4	TRBD1	TRBV7-9	few	TGTGCCAGCAGCCGAACGACAGGGGTCAATGAAAAACTGTTTTTT	CASSRTTGVNEKLFF
TRBJ2-3	NA	TRBV6-1	few	TGTGCCAGCAGTGAACCGGGTACAGATACGCAGTATTTT	CASSEPGTDTQYF
TRBJ1-2	TRBD1	TRBV20-1	NA	TGCAGTGGCGCGGACAGGGTCTATGGCTACACCTTC	CSGADRVYGYTF
TRBJ2-3	NA	TRBV11-2	many	TGTGCCAGCAGCCAAACGGGGCGGAGCACAGATACGCAGTATTTT	CASSQTGRSTDTQYF
TRBJ1-5	NA	TRBV12-3/TRBV12-4	many	TGTGCCAGCAGAGGACAGCAAAATCAGCCCCAGCATTTT	CASRGQQNQPQHF
TRBJ1-4	NA	TRBV7-2	many	TGTGCCAGCAGCTTAGGGACCTTTAATGAAAAACTGTTTTTT	CASSLGTFNEKLFF
TRBJ1-2	NA	TRBV7-2	many	TGTGCCAGCAGCTTTGTCGACGGCCCCTATGGCTACACCTTC	CASSFVDGPYGYTF
TRBJ2-1	NA	TRBV13	few	TGTGCCAGCAGCTTAAGGGGCAGGGGCAATGAGCAGTTCTTC	CASSLRGRGNEQFF
TRBJ2-2	TRBD2	TRBV4-3	NA	TGCGCCAGCGGAAGAACTAGCGGTTATCCCGGGGAGCTGTTTTTT	CASGRTSGYPGELFF
TRBJ2-7	TRBD1	TRBV6-2/TRBV6-3	few	TGTGCCAGCAGTGACCTCGGACAGGGGCAGGGAGAGCAGTACTTC	CASSDLGQGQGEQYF
TRBJ2-7	TRBD2	TRBV12-3/TRBV12-4	many	TGTGCCAGCAGTGTTAGCGGGAACTCCTACGAGCAGTACTTC	CASSVSGNSYEQYF
TRBJ2-5	NA	TRBV7-2	NA	TGTGCCAGCAGAGCGGGGACAGGTAGCGAGACCCAGTGCTTC	CASRAGTGSETQCF
TRBJ1-2	TRBD1	TRBV20-1	NA	TGCAGTGCCGGGGGGACAGGGACGGCTGGGCGGGGCTACACCTTC	CSAGGTGTAGRGYTF
TRBJ2-4	TRBD1	TRBV12-3/TRBV12-4	many	TGTGCCAGCAGCCTCGGGACAGTGAAAAACATTCAGTACTTC	CASSLGTVKNIQYF
TRBJ1-1	NA	TRBV7-9	few	TGTGCCAGCAGCTTTGCGGGCTTGAACACTGAAGCTTTCTTT	CASSFAGLNTEAFF
TRBJ1-2	TRBD1	TRBV6-4	NA	TGTGCCAGTCGACAGGGTAGCGGTGGCTACACCTTC	CASRQGSGGYTF
TRBJ2-1	TRBD2	TRBV12-3/TRBV12-4	few	TGTGCCAGCAGTTCCTACGGACTAGCGGGGGCGTCCTACAATGAGCAGTTCTTC	CASSSYGLAGASYNEQFF
TRBJ1-4	NA	TRBV7-2	many	TGTGCCAGCAGCCAAGGGGTCCAGAGTAATGAAAAACTGTTTTTT	CASSQGVQSNEKLFF
TRBJ2-2	NA	TRBV11-1	NA	TGTGCCAGCAGCTCGAGGACAGATAACACCGGGGAGCTGTTTTTT	CASSSRTDNTGELFF
TRBJ2-2	NA	TRBV6-1	many	TGTGCCAGCGATCAGTTGAACACCGGGGAGCTGTTTTTT	CASDQLNTGELFF
TRBJ1-4	NA	TRBV12-3/TRBV12-4	NA	TGTGCCAGCAGTACGGGAGGAAGTGAAAAACTGTTTTTT	CASSTGGSEKLFF
TRBJ2-1	TRBD2	TRBV7-6	NA	TGTGCCAGCAGTTTAGCGGGAGGGACTGGAAATGAGCAGTTCTTC	CASSLAGGTGNEQFF
TRBJ2-1	NA	TRBV7-8	many	TGTGCCAGCAGCTCCCCGTTTCGGTCCTACAATGAGCAGTTCTTC	CASSSPFRSYNEQFF
TRBJ1-2	NA	TRBV7-2	many	TGTGCCAGCAGCTTAAGGGAGACGGCATATGGCTACACCTTC	CASSLRETAYGYTF
TRBJ2-7	NA	TRBV7-2	NA	TGTGCCAGCAGCTTTAGGTCGTTGGGGGCCTACGAGCAGTACTTC	CASSFRSLGAYEQYF
TRBJ2-5	TRBD2	TRBV2	few	TGTGCCAGCAGTGAACTTGCGGCTAGCGGGCAAGAGACCCAGTACTTC	CASSELAASGQETQYF